This TCR beta chain originates from a study of blood T cell repertoires in COVID-19. The CDR3 spans 13 residues. Per the germline V gene, CDR1 is GTSNPN and CDR2 is SVGIG (reference sequence). The V gene lost 8 bases and the J gene lost 0 bases, with 14 bases spanning the gap. This table comes from immunoSEQ multiplex PCR, and its TCRdb copy is limited to in-frame clones, with some not included. The sample has some 66,000 clones; 70% to 85% are singletons. The sample taken for sequencing was peripheral blood. The origin of this receptor is a man aged 55 to 70 with acute or convalescent COVID-19. The rearrangement joins TRBV30 to TRBJ2-7; D unresolved. The CDR3 coding sequence is TGTGCCGCCGCCTGGCGGAGCTCCTACGAGCAGTACTTC. Amino acid sequence: CAAAWRSSYEQYF.